Listed below are T cell receptor beta chains from one sample, sequenced in a study of cytotoxic CD8 clonotypes in ibrutinib-treated CLL. Repertoires were generated with immunoSEQ multiplex PCR, while TCRdb's copy carries only in-frame clones and drops some. In the table there are about 35,000 clones, 65% to 75% of which are singletons. This specimen consisted of PBMCs, obtained at disease progression, from a patient treated with ibrutinib. These receptors all stem from a human donor with chronic lymphocytic leukemia. Each CDR3 is given without its conserved first and last residue. Fields, in order: V gene, J gene, D gene, CDR3 protein. A D gene is named only where the DNA matches it firmly.

V gene: TRBV5-1
J gene: TRBJ2-3
D gene: -
CDR3 protein: ASSLSADFNTQY

V gene: TRBV14
J gene: TRBJ2-3
D gene: -
CDR3 protein: ASSQLRYTQY

V gene: TRBV5-6
J gene: TRBJ2-1
D gene: -
CDR3 protein: ASSLGGYEQF

V gene: TRBV6-5
J gene: TRBJ2-2
D gene: -
CDR3 protein: ASRGRNTGELF

V gene: TRBV10-1
J gene: TRBJ2-2
D gene: -
CDR3 protein: ASNPSRDTGELF

V gene: TRBV6-6
J gene: TRBJ2-6
D gene: -
CDR3 protein: ASTFSGANVLT

V gene: TRBV19
J gene: TRBJ2-6
D gene: -
CDR3 protein: ASTLGGPSGANVLT

V gene: TRBV5-1
J gene: TRBJ1-1
D gene: -
CDR3 protein: ASSLGANPNTEAF

V gene: TRBV11-3
J gene: TRBJ1-6
D gene: -
CDR3 protein: ASSSTTDYNSPLH

V gene: TRBV11-2
J gene: TRBJ1-1
D gene: -
CDR3 protein: ASSPIGVVNTEAF

V gene: TRBV2
J gene: TRBJ1-5
D gene: TRBD1
CDR3 protein: ASRERQGATREPQH

V gene: TRBV6-1
J gene: TRBJ2-7
D gene: -
CDR3 protein: ASIKTVTYEQY

V gene: TRBV2
J gene: TRBJ2-5
D gene: TRBD2
CDR3 protein: ASKAGSQETQY

V gene: TRBV11-3
J gene: TRBJ2-2
D gene: TRBD1
CDR3 protein: ASSSQGARAGELF

V gene: TRBV5-6
J gene: TRBJ2-4
D gene: TRBD1
CDR3 protein: ASRDQGEAKNIQY

V gene: TRBV19
J gene: TRBJ2-3
D gene: TRBD2
CDR3 protein: ASSSRGGLALTQY

V gene: TRBV12-5
J gene: TRBJ2-3
D gene: -
CDR3 protein: ASGLEGRGDTQY

V gene: TRBV7-9
J gene: TRBJ1-1
D gene: -
CDR3 protein: ASSLQRQVSTEAF

V gene: TRBV5-1
J gene: TRBJ1-2
D gene: -
CDR3 protein: ASSLGPGQGYT

V gene: TRBV4-2
J gene: TRBJ1-1
D gene: -
CDR3 protein: ASSQDRGFVNTEAF

V gene: TRBV18
J gene: TRBJ1-1
D gene: -
CDR3 protein: ASSPPGTLNTEAF

V gene: TRBV7-8
J gene: TRBJ2-1
D gene: -
CDR3 protein: ASSLGGGYNEQF

V gene: TRBV6-6
J gene: TRBJ2-7
D gene: -
CDR3 protein: ASTGSSYEQY

V gene: TRBV6-6
J gene: TRBJ2-3
D gene: -
CDR3 protein: ASRPGGLKDTQY

V gene: TRBV10-2
J gene: TRBJ1-1
D gene: TRBD1
CDR3 protein: ASSANRDRVWARGRNTEAF

V gene: TRBV2
J gene: TRBJ1-6
D gene: -
CDR3 protein: ASSEGSPLH

V gene: TRBV5-6
J gene: TRBJ2-3
D gene: -
CDR3 protein: ASSRSSGAQY

V gene: TRBV6-1
J gene: TRBJ2-1
D gene: -
CDR3 protein: ASSVLSSYNEQF

V gene: TRBV6-5
J gene: TRBJ2-1
D gene: TRBD2
CDR3 protein: ASSSPRAGGHNEQF

V gene: TRBV6-1
J gene: TRBJ1-5
D gene: TRBD1
CDR3 protein: ASSRQGDVQPQH

V gene: TRBV5-1
J gene: TRBJ2-1
D gene: -
CDR3 protein: ASSLWAGVGDEQF

V gene: TRBV13
J gene: TRBJ2-3
D gene: -
CDR3 protein: ASSLGASRYTDTQY

V gene: TRBV4-2
J gene: TRBJ1-2
D gene: TRBD1
CDR3 protein: ASSQDIAGGGYT

V gene: TRBV5-4
J gene: TRBJ2-7
D gene: TRBD1
CDR3 protein: ASSTGQGLSYEQY

V gene: TRBV7-8
J gene: TRBJ2-5
D gene: -
CDR3 protein: ASSLGWQKYQETQY

V gene: TRBV6-6
J gene: TRBJ2-1
D gene: TRBD1
CDR3 protein: ASKLPRGNEQF

V gene: TRBV7-2
J gene: TRBJ1-1
D gene: TRBD1
CDR3 protein: ASRPPTGVPTEAF

V gene: TRBV4-2
J gene: TRBJ1-2
D gene: TRBD1
CDR3 protein: ASSLDRDYGYT

V gene: TRBV4-2
J gene: TRBJ1-1
D gene: TRBD1
CDR3 protein: ASSQKQGFEAF

V gene: TRBV11-2
J gene: TRBJ2-3
D gene: -
CDR3 protein: ASSLVFSGVEDTQY

V gene: TRBV5-1
J gene: TRBJ1-3
D gene: -
CDR3 protein: ASSLAGTGNTIY

V gene: TRBV4-1
J gene: TRBJ1-6
D gene: -
CDR3 protein: ASSQDLGSRLSPLH